This paragraph reports one T cell receptor (beta chain). Its matching antigen is unknown. V was pared by 1 base and J by 3 bases, with 14 bases between. The CDR3 has 15 amino acids. CDR1 is SGDLS, CDR2 YYNGEE, per germline. Here immunoSEQ multiplex PCR was the method, and the copy in TCRdb shows in-frame clones only, minus some. The sample records around 140,000 clones, roughly nine tenths being singletons. The data were taken from a study of T cell responses to AZD1222 COVID-19 vaccine. General study points: Most donors were white British, females outnumbered males, and clonal diversity was possibly underestimated. Following two doses of AZD1222, Spike-specific TCR breadth and depth rose. Repertoires were collected only later (after the peak T cell response had occurred).

Source: peripheral blood, taken on day 0 of AZD1222 vaccination. The receptor was isolated from an adult in good health. This chain joins TRBV9 and TRBJ2-7, with D perhaps matching TRBD1 (5 bases). CDR3 DNA: TGTGCCAGCAGCGTATCCGAGACAGTGGGCTACGAGCAGTACTTC. Amino acid sequence: CASSVSETVGYEQYF.